These 8 T cell receptor beta chains share one sample of origin, sequenced in a study of identical twins. TCRdb itself ran the 5' RACE reads through MiXCR, one entry per CDR3 protein. Here the sample spans 350,000 to 450,000 distinct CDR3 sequences, around a sixth being singletons. Specimen: naive T cells sorted from blood. The receptors were gathered from a man over 45 in good health.

The table lists this clonotype with a few counts. The CDR3 sequence is CSVRDRGPQETQYF. The DNA of the CDR3 is TGCAGCGTCCGGGACAGGGGGCCTCAAGAGACCCAGTACTTC. This chain links TRBV29-1 with TRBJ2-5; 12 positions agree with TRBD1. The length of the CDR3 is 14 residues. The trim removed 6 bases at V and 2 bases at J, leaving 4 bases unmatched. Germline V CDR1 and CDR2: SQVTM, ANQGSEA.

The chain recombines TRBV7-9 with TRBJ2-1, with TRBD2 matching 9 bases. Losses at the gene ends were 0 bases for V and 1 base for J; bases not matched to a gene: 4. Germline V gene sequence: CDR1 SEHNR, CDR2 FQNEAQ (reference sequence). CDR3 size: 17 residues. As DNA, the CDR3 is TGTGCCAGCAGCTTAGCGAAGACTAGCGGTTCCTACAATGAGCAGTTCTTC. Its translation is CASSLAKTSGSYNEQFF.

This clonotype was seen at least ten times. The CDR3 DNA follows: TGTGCCAGCAGCTTAAACTGGGGGACTGGAAACACCATATATTTT. Translation gives CASSLNWGTGNTIYF. The gene calls are TRBV7-6 and TRBJ1-3, with a weak D call TRBD1 (5 bases). CDR3 length: 15 residues. The V and J ends lost 2 bases and 2 bases respectively, with 10 bases between them. CDR1 and CDR2 from the germline V gene are SGHVS and FNYEAQ.

The gene calls are TRBV9 and TRBJ2-5; the D gene is possibly TRBD1 (6 bases). V lost 3 bases and J 6 bases, leaving 15 bases between the germline ends. The germline CDR1 and CDR2 sequences are SGDLS and YYNGEE. The CDR3 has 14 residues. The CDR3 nucleotides read TGTGCCAGCAGCGATCGTCAGGGGTCAAAGACCCAGTACTTC. Protein: CASSDRQGSKTQYF. Based on the CDR3 plus reference TRBV9 and TRBJ2-5, the full variable domain is DSGVTQTPKHLITATGQRVTLRCSPRSGDLSVYWYQQSLDQGLQFLIQYYNGEERAKGNILERFSAQQFPDLHSELNLSSLELGDSALYFCASSDRQGSKTQYFGPGTRLLVL.

This clonotype was counted between two and nine times. The CDR3 nucleotides read TGCAGTGCGGATAAAAAGGGGGCGGCCCAGTACTTC. This translates into CSADKKGAAQYF. This chain uses TRBV20-1 with TRBJ2-5; 7 nucleotides match TRBD1. This CDR3 has 12 amino acids. V shed 6 bases, J shed 9 bases, and the junction held 10 bases outside the gene matches. Germline V gives CDR1 DFQATT, CDR2 SNEGSKA (reference sequence).

The chain uses TRBV7-9 and TRBJ2-3; the match to TRBD1 covers 9 bases. The ends lost 2 bases at V and 4 bases at J; junction bases unmatched: 4. This CDR3 region has 15 residues. In germline, CDR1 is SEHNR, CDR2 FQNEAQ (reference sequence). CDR3 DNA sequence: TGTGCCAGCAGCTTATGGGACAGGGATCCAGATACGCAGTATTTT. Translated: CASSLWDRDPDTQYF.

The chain uses TRBV6-2 or TRBV6-3 and TRBJ2-2; the D call may be TRBD1 or TRBD2 (5 bases each). This CDR3 has 16 residues. The V end was cut by 10 bases, the J end by 3 bases, with 21 bases between. CDR1 MNHEY and CDR2 SVGEGT come from the germline V gene. CDR3 DNA: TGTGCCACCCAGGGCGCGAGGGTCCGCGACACCGGGGAGCTGTTTTTT. Its protein is CATQGARVRDTGELFF.

This clonotype turned up a few times. The chain couples TRBV7-2 to TRBJ2-7, with TRBD1 identical over 7 bases. The CDR3 consists of 15 residues. Germline values: CDR1 SGHTA, CDR2 FQGNSA. Trimming cost V 0 bases and J 3 bases; bases outside gene matches: 5. The CDR3 DNA is TGTGCCAGCAGCTTAGCCTCGGGACAGATCTACGAGCAGTACTTC. Amino acids: CASSLASGQIYEQYF.